The rows below give T cell receptor beta chains drawn from one sample of a study of shared clonotypes between healthy human individuals. The data were produced by immunoSEQ multiplex PCR, yet TCRdb's version contains in-frame clones alone and is incomplete. The table has some 580,000 clones, 95% to 98% seen once; the top ten hold approximately 0.3%. Sequencing used naive CD8+ T cells sorted from blood. The origin of the receptors is a man aged 25-45 years in good health. Both conserved end residues are part of each CDR3. Each record gives: V gene, CDR3 length, CDR3 protein.

>TRBV27|18
CASSLHGEQGGREETQYF
>TRBV19|14
CASSIQAVNYGYTF
>TRBV10-3|13
CAISDSLSGELFF
>TRBV7-6|13
CASSSGNSYEQYF
>TRBV5-1|15
CASSVEPGGIYEQYF
>TRBV7-8|15
CASSLGREGYNEQFF
>TRBV7-6|16
CASSLGQGGGSTEAFF
>TRBV10-1|15
CASSGPGQGPREQYF
>TRBV5-6|12
CASSLLGPEAFF
>TRBV18|15
CASTLGRSSGYEQYF
>TRBV28|15
CASSWPGGGGYEQYF
>TRBV7-9|15
CASTLSRTGFYEQYF